What follows describes a single TCR beta chain. What it recognizes is unknown. Assay used: immunoSEQ multiplex PCR; TCRdb lists only in-frame clones, some missing. The repertoire consists of tens of thousands of clones, with roughly nine tenths occurring once and the leading ten covering over 0.4%. The data belong to a study of graft-versus-host responses after intestinal transplantation. V gave up 0 bases and J gave up 6 bases; unmatched junction bases: 3. This CDR3 is built from 14 residues. CDR1 and CDR2 from the germline V gene are SGHRS and YFSETQ. Overall study findings and caveats: GvH clones occurred in recipient marrow; some first appeared in ileum or blood.

This TCR derives from a human donor who received an intestinal transplant. The chain links TRBV5-1 to TRBJ2-1, with 7 bases matching TRBD2. The specimen was unstimulated CD8+ T cells sorted from spleen or lymph node cells, collected before intestinal transplant. The CDR3 region is CASSLGSGGNEQFF. Here the CDR3 DNA reads TGCGCCAGCAGCTTGGGATCGGGAGGCAATGAGCAGTTCTTC.